Below are 3 T cell receptor beta chains sequenced from a single sample in a study of identical twins. MiXCR, applied by TCRdb to the 5' RACE reads, yields one record per CDR3 protein. In the table there are approximately 470,000 distinct CDR3 sequences, over 12% of which are singletons. The same sample was also studied in work on yellow fever vaccine responses in identical twins.

Sequencing used CD4+ T cells sorted from blood. Receptors originate from a woman aged 18-29 years in good health.

This clonotype was seen only a few times. The chain has TRBV18 and TRBJ2-1, with 7 bases fitting TRBD1. Germline trimming cut 4 bases from V and 11 bases from J; bases unmatched to any gene: 14. The CDR3 contains 15 residues. CDR1 and CDR2 (germline): KGHSH, LQKENI. DNA of the CDR3: TGTGCCAGCTCACAGACCGGGACAGACCCGTGGAAGCAGTTCTTC. Protein sequence: CASSQTGTDPWKQFF.

This clonotype was picked up a small number of times. V and J are TRBV6-1 and TRBJ2-7; possibly TRBD1 for D (6 bases). The V gene lost 7 bases and the J gene lost 4 bases, with 17 bases spanning the gap. This CDR3 has 14 amino acids. The germline gives CDR1 MNHNS, CDR2 SASEGT. The CDR3 here is CASILRGMGYEQYF. The CDR3 nucleotides read TGTGCCAGCATCTTAAGGGGGATGGGGTACGAGCAGTACTTC.

The rearrangement joins TRBV20-1 to TRBJ2-7; D is ambiguous. Trimming stripped 5 bases from V and 0 bases from J, with 11 bases between. CDR1 is DFQATT, CDR2 SNEGSKA, per germline (reference sequence). CDR3 size: 13 residues. CDR3 bases: TGCAGTGCTTCCGTGAGAGGCTCCTACGAGCAGTACTTC. As protein: CSASVRGSYEQYF.